Presented here are 27 T cell receptor beta chains from one specimen sequenced in a study of T cell responses to AZD1222 COVID-19 vaccine. Profiling relied on immunoSEQ multiplex PCR, and the TCRdb table lists in-frame clones only, not all of them. The sample lists approximately 120,000 clones, 89% seen once, with roughly 1.4% in the top ten. Sequences were derived from peripheral blood, sampled on day 0 of AZD1222 vaccination. These receptors came from an adult in good health.

The chain is built from TRBV10-3 and TRBJ2-7; TRBD2 aligns across 10 bases. The CDR3 loop spans 14 amino acids. The V segment lost 7 bases and the J segment 1 base; nucleotides outside the gene matches: 4. CDR1 is ENHRY, CDR2 SYGVKD, per germline. The CDR3 loop is CAINPGLASYEQYF. The CDR3 DNA reads as TGTGCCATCAACCCGGGACTAGCGTCCTACGAGCAGTACTTC.

The chain combines TRBV4-1 with TRBJ1-2; 11 bases fit TRBD1. The CDR3 covers 15 residues. J gave up 6 bases and V 4 bases, and 7 bases lay outside the gene matches. CDR1 and CDR2 from the germline V gene are MGHRA and YSYEKL. The CDR3 bases are TGCGCCAGCAGCCCCGGACAGGGGGCAAGGAATGGCTACACCTTC. Its translation: CASSPGQGARNGYTF.

The J gene is TRBJ1-1, the V gene TRBV2, with D possibly being TRBD1 (5 bases). The CDR3 extends over 15 amino acids. Trimming took 1 base from V and 11 from J, leaving 20 bases between them. CDR1 is SNHLY, CDR2 FYNNEI, per germline. As DNA, the CDR3 is TGTGCCAGCAGTGAAGGGGAATGGGCAGGGAGGACGGCTTTCTTT. Protein product: CASSEGEWAGRTAFF.

J is TRBJ2-7 and V is TRBV27; tentatively, D is TRBD2 (7 bases). There are 15 residues in the CDR3. Germline CDR1 is MNHEY and CDR2 is SMNVEV (reference sequence). V was cut by 1 base and J by 3 bases, with 13 bases left in between. The CDR3, as DNA: TGTGCCAGCAGTTTATACGGGGGGCCATACTACGAGCAGTACTTC. Protein: CASSLYGGPYYEQYF.

The chain employs TRBV7-2 and TRBJ2-5, with D unclear. Germline V gene sequence: CDR1 SGHTA, CDR2 FQGNSA. V gave up 5 bases and J gave up 5 bases, with 15 bases separating them. There are 14 residues in the CDR3. The CDR3 coding sequence is TGTGCCAGCAGCCGCAATCGGGCAGTGGAGACCCAGTACTTC. Its protein is CASSRNRAVETQYF.

The V and J genes are TRBV28 and TRBJ1-3; D gene uncertain. The CDR3 covers 14 residues. V was clipped by 8 bases and J by 0 bases, with 11 bases between them. CDR1 and CDR2 from the germline V gene are MDHEN and SYDVKM. The DNA for the CDR3 is TGTGCCAGCGAAGGGCCTTACTCTGGAAACACCATATATTTT. This codes for CASEGPYSGNTIYF.

The rearrangement joins TRBV4-3 to TRBJ2-2; D is perhaps TRBD1 (5 bases). This CDR3 has 16 residues. CDR1 and CDR2 from the germline V gene are LGHNA and YSLEER. The ends were cut back, 4 bases at V and 4 bases at J, with 16 bases in the middle. CDR3 amino acids: CASSRTTDSSTGELFF. CDR3 coding DNA: TGCGCCAGCAGCCGCACCACTGACAGCTCCACCGGGGAGCTGTTTTTT.

The rearrangement links TRBV28 to TRBJ1-5; the D gene is possibly TRBD1 (5 bases). The V gene lost 2 bases and the J gene lost 3 bases, with 11 bases spanning the gap. The CDR3 covers 15 residues. The V gene's germline CDR1 is MDHEN and CDR2 SYDVKM. CDR3 region: CASSLMGPNNQPQHF. For the CDR3, the DNA is TGTGCCAGCAGTTTAATGGGGCCGAACAATCAGCCCCAGCATTTT.

V gene TRBV11-3 combines with J gene TRBJ2-7; tentatively, D is TRBD2 (5 bases). The CDR3 is 15 amino acids. Germline CDR1 SGHNT, CDR2 YENEEA. Trimming pared 2 bases from V and 5 bases from J, leaving 16 bases between. CDR3 amino acids: CASSLRIGNNNEQYF. CDR3 DNA sequence: TGTGCCAGCAGCTTAAGGATCGGGAATAACAACGAGCAGTACTTC.

The rearrangement uses TRBV7-2 and TRBJ2-7, with 10 bases aligning to TRBD2. Trimming removed 5 bases from V and 9 bases from J; junction bases left unmatched: 13. Germline CDR1 reads SGHTA; CDR2 reads FQGNSA. The CDR3 totals 15 residues. The CDR3 loop is CASSPRGTSGERQYF. The DNA for the CDR3 is TGTGCCAGCAGCCCAAGAGGTACTAGCGGGGAAAGGCAGTACTTC.

This chain links TRBV3-1 (or the pseudogene TRBV3-2) with TRBJ2-7; 7 bases are shared with TRBD1. Germline V gene lookup returns CDR1 LGHDT and CDR2 YNNKEL (reference sequence). The CDR3 has 12 residues. After removal of 0 bases from V and 10 bases from J, the junction contained 3 bases not matched to a gene. The CDR3 is CASSQDTGEQYF. The CDR3, as DNA: TGTGCCAGCAGCCAAGATACAGGGGAACAGTACTTC.

The chain uses TRBV15 and TRBJ1-1; perhaps TRBD1 as D (6 bases). This CDR3 region has 15 residues. Germline CDR1 reads LNHNV; CDR2 reads YYDKDF (reference sequence). V lost 3 bases and J lost 4, with 15 bases in between. The CDR3 loop is CATSSYRDGGTEAFF. CDR3 in DNA: TGTGCCACCAGCAGCTACAGGGACGGGGGCACTGAAGCTTTCTTT.

The CDR3 nucleotides are TGTGCCAGTTCGAACATAGGGATGAACACTGAAGCTTTCTTT. It encodes CASSNIGMNTEAFF. The genes are TRBV19 and TRBJ1-1, with D unresolved. CDR1 LNHDA and CDR2 SQIVND come from the germline V gene (reference sequence). The CDR3 extends over 14 amino acids. V was trimmed by 8 bases and J by 0 bases, leaving 13 bases between them.

The rearrangement uses TRBV2 and TRBJ2-2; TRBD1 aligns across 10 bases. CDR3 length: 20 residues. Looked up from germline, CDR1 is SNHLY and CDR2 is FYNNEI. With V trimmed by 0 bases and J by 0 bases, 10 bases remained unmatched. The CDR3 DNA reads TGTGCCAGCAGTGAAGCAGGAGGTGGGGACAGGGGATCGAACACCGGGGAGCTGTTTTTT. This codes for CASSEAGGGDRGSNTGELFF.

The V and J genes are TRBV10-1 and TRBJ1-1, with D tentatively TRBD1 (5 bases). CDR3 size: 13 residues. Deletions cut 0 bases from V and 6 bases from J, with 8 bases between. Germline V gives CDR1 WNHNN, CDR2 SYGVQD (reference sequence). Written as DNA, the CDR3 is TGCGCCAGCAGTGAGTCGGGACGTTCTGAAGCTTTCTTT. Protein product: CASSESGRSEAFF.

This clone has a single count. The V call is TRBV5-8, the J call TRBJ1-6; D is possibly TRBD1 (6 bases). Deletions cut 4 bases from V and 9 bases from J, with 11 bases between. The CDR3 totals 13 residues. Germline assignment: CDR1 SGHTS and CDR2 YDEGEE. For the CDR3, the DNA is TGTGCCAGCAGCCCTTCCAGGGGTTCACCCCTCCACTTT. This encodes CASSPSRGSPLHF.

The V call is TRBV5-1, the J call TRBJ1-4; 9 bases are a match to TRBD1. Germline V gives CDR1 SGHRS, CDR2 YFSETQ. This CDR3 spans 14 amino acids. Unmatched junction bases numbered 3, after V lost 4 bases and J lost 5 bases. The CDR3 bases are TGCGCCAGCAGCATAGGACAGGGGAATGAAAAACTGTTTTTT. This encodes CASSIGQGNEKLFF. The full variable domain, with the rest looked up from reference TRBV5-1 and TRBJ1-4, is KAGVTQTPRYLIKTRGQQVTLSCSPISGHRSVSWYQQTPGQGLQFLFEYFSETQRNKGNFPGRFSGRQFSNSRSEMNVSTLELGDSALYLCASSIGQGNEKLFFGSGTQLSVL.

J is TRBJ1-1 and V is TRBV12-3 or TRBV12-4, with 7 positions matching TRBD1. This CDR3 region has 13 residues. V shed 10 bases and J 3 bases; nucleotides not matched to a gene: 8. DNA of the CDR3: TGTGCCACCAGAGGGGGCTGGGACACTGAAGCTTTCTTT. This codes for CATRGGWDTEAFF.

The genes are TRBV24-1 and TRBJ2-1; D unresolved. Trimming removed 9 bases at V and 1 base at J, with 3 bases between. Germline V gene data show CDR1 as KGHDR and CDR2 as SFDVKD. CDR3 length: 11 amino acids. CDR3 sequence (DNA): TGTGCCACCGAGTCCTACAATGAGCAGTTCTTC. The encoded protein is CATESYNEQFF.

This clone was seen once. The chain is built from TRBV11-3 and TRBJ1-1; tentative D call: TRBD1 (5 bases). This CDR3 is 13 amino acids long. Trimming stripped 4 bases from V and 7 bases from J, with 13 bases between. Germline CDR1 reads SGHNT; CDR2 reads YENEEA. The CDR3 protein is CASSSRERSEAFF. DNA for the CDR3: TGTGCCAGCAGCTCCAGGGAGAGAAGTGAAGCTTTCTTT.

The V call is TRBV6-1, the J call TRBJ1-2; D might be TRBD1 (5 bases). CDR3 size: 12 residues. The V end was cut by 3 bases, the J end by 6 bases, with 8 bases between. CDR1 and CDR2 (germline): MNHNS, SASEGT. The CDR3 nucleotides read TGTGCCAGCAGTGACCAGGGTAATGGCTACACCTTC. It codes for CASSDQGNGYTF.

The chain employs TRBV27 and TRBJ2-7, with TRBD1 identical over 8 bases. Germline values: CDR1 MNHEY, CDR2 SMNVEV (reference sequence). V was clipped by 3 bases and J by 5 bases; unmatched bases: 6. This CDR3 region has 14 residues. As DNA, the CDR3 is TGTGCCAGCAGTTTCGGACAGGGTCCCAACGAGCAGTACTTC. This translates into CASSFGQGPNEQYF.

This sequence joins TRBV19 and TRBJ1-5; no clear D. Trimming pared 3 bases from V and 1 base from J, leaving 10 bases between. Germline CDR1 reads LNHDA; CDR2 reads SQIVND (reference sequence). CDR3 length: 15 residues. This CDR3 reads CASSIFGSSNQPQHF. The DNA of the CDR3 is TGTGCCAGTAGTATTTTCGGCAGCAGCAATCAGCCCCAGCATTTT.

The chain uses TRBV7-8 and TRBJ2-7; D may match TRBD1 or TRBD2 (6 bases each). This CDR3 spans 24 amino acids. Germline-derived CDR1 and CDR2 are SGHVS and FQNEAQ. V shed 5 bases and J shed 4 bases, with 45 bases lying between them. In nucleotides, the CDR3 is TGTGCCAGCAGCCGAGGGTTCGGCAGGGGAGTCATTGACGGGACTCCACTACTCAAATACGAGCAGTACTTC. This translates into CASSRGFGRGVIDGTPLLKYEQYF.

The gene calls are TRBV29-1 and TRBJ2-7, with TRBD2 identical over 13 bases. V shed 2 bases, J shed 7 bases, and the junction held 8 bases outside the gene matches. Per the germline V gene, CDR1 is SQVTM and CDR2 is ANQGSEA. The CDR3 spans 15 residues. Here the CDR3 reads CSVEKLAGGPGEQYF. The CDR3 nucleotides are TGCAGCGTTGAAAAACTAGCGGGAGGGCCGGGTGAGCAGTACTTC.

J is TRBJ2-7 and V is TRBV4-1; D ambiguous. In germline, CDR1 is MGHRA, CDR2 YSYEKL. With 0 bases removed from V and 5 bases from J, the gap between germline ends came to 8 bases. The CDR3 is 13 amino acids. The CDR3 region is CASSQDGRNEQYF. Here the CDR3 DNA reads TGCGCCAGCAGCCAAGATGGGCGAAACGAGCAGTACTTC.

The chain carries TRBV3-1 (or the pseudogene TRBV3-2) and TRBJ2-5; unclear D gene. The V gene's germline CDR1 is LGHDT and CDR2 YNNKEL (reference sequence). V was trimmed by 2 bases and J by 3 bases, leaving 13 bases between them. This CDR3 has 15 residues. CDR3 sequence reads: CASSQLTKAEETQYF. The CDR3 DNA reads TGTGCCAGCAGCCAATTGACCAAAGCCGAAGAGACCCAGTACTTC.